This T cell receptor beta chain was sequenced for a study of blood T cell repertoires in COVID-19. Study as a whole: PBMCs, B-cell-depleted T cells, or T cells provided the cDNA or gDNA that made up the material.

Profiling relied on immunoSEQ multiplex PCR, and the TCRdb table lists in-frame clones only, not all of them. The sample lists 97,000 or so clones; around 82% were seen once. This CDR3 has 16 amino acids. V trimming: 5 bases; J trimming: 7 bases; junction bases outside the gene matches: 13. The V gene's germline CDR1 is SGHNT and CDR2 YENEEA. The TCR sequence derives from a man aged 65-85 years with active or convalescent COVID-19. The material sequenced was peripheral blood. The chain links TRBV11-3 to TRBJ1-2; 10 bases line up with TRBD1. The CDR3 coding sequence is TGTGCCAGCAGCCCCGGAGGAGGACAGGGGGTTGGTGGCTACACCTTC. This encodes CASSPGGGQGVGGYTF.